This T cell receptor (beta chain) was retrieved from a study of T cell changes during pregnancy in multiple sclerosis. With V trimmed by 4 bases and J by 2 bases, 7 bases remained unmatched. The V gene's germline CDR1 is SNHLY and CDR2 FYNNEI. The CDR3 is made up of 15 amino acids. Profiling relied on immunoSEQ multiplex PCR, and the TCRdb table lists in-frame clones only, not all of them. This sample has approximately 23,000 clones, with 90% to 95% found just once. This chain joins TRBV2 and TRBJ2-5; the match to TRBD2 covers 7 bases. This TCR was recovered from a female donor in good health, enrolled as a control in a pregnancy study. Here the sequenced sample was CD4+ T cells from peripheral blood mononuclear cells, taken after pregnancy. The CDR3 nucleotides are TGTGCCAGCAGTGCCCAGCGGGGTTCGCAAGAGACCCAGTACTTC. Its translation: CASSAQRGSQETQYF.